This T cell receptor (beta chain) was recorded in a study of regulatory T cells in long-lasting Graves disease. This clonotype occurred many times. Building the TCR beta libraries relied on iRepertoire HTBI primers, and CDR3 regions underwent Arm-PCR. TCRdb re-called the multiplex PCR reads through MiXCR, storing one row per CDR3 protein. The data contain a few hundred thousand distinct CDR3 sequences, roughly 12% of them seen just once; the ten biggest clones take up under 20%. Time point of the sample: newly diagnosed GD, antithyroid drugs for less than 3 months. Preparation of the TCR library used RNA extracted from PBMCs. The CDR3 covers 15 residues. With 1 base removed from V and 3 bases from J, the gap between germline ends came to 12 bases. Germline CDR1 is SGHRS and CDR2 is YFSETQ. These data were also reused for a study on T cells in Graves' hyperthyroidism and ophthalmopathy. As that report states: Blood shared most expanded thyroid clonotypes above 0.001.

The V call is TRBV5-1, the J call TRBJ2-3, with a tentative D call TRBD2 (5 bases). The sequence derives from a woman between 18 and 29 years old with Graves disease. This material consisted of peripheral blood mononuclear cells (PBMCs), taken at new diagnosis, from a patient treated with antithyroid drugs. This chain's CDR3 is CASSLWERKTDTQYF. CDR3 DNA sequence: TGCGCCAGCAGCTTGTGGGAGAGGAAAACAGATACGCAGTATTTT.